The following is a TCR beta chain sequence with its context. Its target is unknown. Treatment here: about 20 received Ad26.COV2.S at low or high dose, single or two shots; about five received placebo; per-sample allocation not given. Sampling was done on day 63 after the first vaccine or placebo injection. This vaccine is an Ad26 vector that expresses the Wuhan-strain SARS-CoV-2 spike. V lost 0 bases and J lost 0, with 11 bases in between. This CDR3 spans 16 amino acids. Looked up from germline, CDR1 is SGHRS and CDR2 is YFSETQ. The data are from a study of Ad26.COV2.S vaccination and SARS-CoV-2 variants. Across the study: Intramuscular Ad26.COV2.S at 5x10^10 or 1x10^11 viral particles.

Measured with immunoSEQ multiplex PCR; TCRdb has only the in-frame clones, and not every one. The table shows hundreds of thousands of clones, with 80% to 90% occurring only once. Regarding the study as a whole: Spike-specific TCR breadth ran higher among vaccine recipients than placebo recipients.

The clonotype comes from a person aged 18-60 years who received the Ad26.COV2.S COVID-19 vaccine or a placebo. The chain joins TRBV5-1 to TRBJ2-3; D uncertain. The sequencing used peripheral blood, collected in a trial of Ad26.COV2.S vaccine versus placebo. The CDR3 is CASSLAGRSSTDTQYF. In DNA form, the CDR3 reads TGCGCCAGCAGCTTGGCTGGTCGTTCTAGCACAGATACGCAGTATTTT.